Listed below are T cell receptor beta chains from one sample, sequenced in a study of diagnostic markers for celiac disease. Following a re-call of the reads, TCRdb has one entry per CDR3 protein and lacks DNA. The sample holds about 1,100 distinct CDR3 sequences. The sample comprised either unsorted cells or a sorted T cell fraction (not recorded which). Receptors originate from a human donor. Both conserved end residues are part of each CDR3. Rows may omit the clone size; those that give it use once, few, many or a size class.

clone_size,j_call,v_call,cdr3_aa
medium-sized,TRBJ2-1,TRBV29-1,CSVGRGPGDAGEQFF
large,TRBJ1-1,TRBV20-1,CSARDIGGPTEAFF
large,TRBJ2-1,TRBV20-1,CSARGGAGEQFF
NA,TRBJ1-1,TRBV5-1,CASSIPQGNTEAFF
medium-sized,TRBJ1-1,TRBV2,CASSEEEGAVMNTEAFF
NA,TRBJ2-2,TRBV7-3,CASSRGGQGWTGELFF
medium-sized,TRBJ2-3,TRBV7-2,CASVSAGDTQYF
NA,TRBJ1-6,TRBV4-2,CASSQVQRDGSPLHF
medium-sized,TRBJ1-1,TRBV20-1,CSGYRTLNTEAFF
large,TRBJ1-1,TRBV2,CASSPFSQGYTEAFF
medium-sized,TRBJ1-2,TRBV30,CAWSVWEKSNYGYTF
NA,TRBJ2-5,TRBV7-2,CASSSLAGGKETQYF
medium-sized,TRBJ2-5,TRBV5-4,CASSLEEKETQYF
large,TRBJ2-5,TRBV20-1,CSARLAGGNQETQYF
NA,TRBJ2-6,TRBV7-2,CASRSGTGFGANVLTF